This record looks at one TCR beta chain sequence and its context. The antigen it binds to is not known. No quality values exist for individual bases; no much larger clone is one base distant. The record originates from a study of OX40 agonist ivuxolimab in advanced cancers. In the study overall: Ivuxolimab was a fully human IgG2 agonistic monoclonal antibody targeting the costimulatory receptor OX40 (CD134). Intravenous ivuxolimab was administered to patients every 2 weeks at six dose levels: 0.01, 0.1, 0.3, 1.5, 3 and 10 mg/kg. Of the roughly 54 dose-escalation patients, hepatocellular carcinoma was present in about 20, melanoma in some 15, renal cell carcinoma in 9 and head and neck cancer in 9. In the dose-escalation cohort, approximately 83% of patients were male, and the mean age was 60 years with a range of about 20 to 80. Patients were allowed to have had prior anti-PD-1, anti-PD-L1 or anti-CTLA-4 therapy, and around 40% of the dose-escalation patients had previously received checkpoint inhibitors. Partial responses were achieved by three dose-escalation patients, of whom one had hepatocellular carcinoma and two had cutaneous melanoma. Peripheral TCRbeta sequencing was intended to test whether TCR sequence diversity was altered and clonal T-cell expansion was caused by ivuxolimab. The monotherapy dose-escalation portion (N ≈ 56 patients) of the phase I ivuxolimab trial is reported in the paper.

The trial excluded patients who had a history of autoimmune disease or who were on systemic immunosuppression. Peripheral blood for TCR sequencing was collected from all dose cohorts at baseline, on cycle 4 day 1, and on cycle 7 day 1. The samples were drawn from a first-in-human, open-label, multicenter phase I dose-escalation trial of ivuxolimab. Adults with locally advanced or metastatic head and neck squamous cell, hepatocellular, melanoma or renal cell carcinoma were enrolled in the trial. Before TCR sequencing, CD4+ T cells and CD8+ T cells from peripheral blood were sorted into separate populations. Study-wide conclusions, independent of this receptor: After ivuxolimab, CD8+ T cells had more expanded clones than CD4+ T cells on average. In the 0.1-3.0 mg/kg groups, partial responders were among the patients with the lowest normalized peripheral clonal expansion, particularly in CD8+ T cells. At doses from 0.1 to 3.0 mg/kg, clonal expansion was seen in both CD4+ and CD8+ blood T cells between baseline and week 6. Antigen specificity was not determined for the clonally expanded peripheral T cells. Low levels of normalized T-cell clonal expansion were also seen in some patients who did not respond.

The trim is 5 bases for V and 7 bases for J, with a gap of 14 bases between the germline ends. Via the germline V gene, CDR1 is MNHEY and CDR2 SVGAGI. From cysteine to phenylalanine, the CDR3 is 13 amino acids long. The only DNA kept is the CDR3, 39 bases in frame from the first base. To sequence the TCRbeta CDR3 region, genomic DNA was isolated from the sorted cells. The immunoSEQ Assay was used for sequencing of TCRbeta CDR3 regions. In its TCRdb copy, this immuneACCESS table keeps in-frame sequences only and misses some clones. Where compared with another copy, unresolved V genes explain less than half of these, and the others have no known cause. For this sample the table gives approximately 64,000 clones, of which around 90% were detected only once. The ten largest clones take up 0.67% of the sample.

Here the chain combines TRBV6-5 and TRBJ1-2; a tentative D match to TRBD1 spans 5 bases. The origin of this receptor is an adult with an advanced solid tumor such as melanoma, head and neck, liver or kidney cancer. Sequenced material: CD4+ or CD8+ T cells sorted from blood, taken in a trial of the OX40 agonist ivuxolimab. The CDR3 protein is CASSNLGAGGYTF. The DNA is TGTGCCAGCAGTAACCTCGGGGCCGGTGGCTACACCTTC.